A selection of T cell receptor beta chains follows, all from one sample in a study of shared clonotypes between healthy human individuals. Libraries were prepared by immunoSEQ multiplex PCR; TCRdb keeps only in-frame clonotypes and omits some of them. This sample has millions of clones, with about 92% found just once. The source material was naive CD4+ T cells sorted from blood. The source is a man in his late teens or twenties in good health. CDR3s leave out the opening cysteine and the closing phenylalanine or tryptophan.

J: TRBJ1-6; V: TRBV7-8; CDR3: ASSLGGGQNSPLH
J: TRBJ2-1; V: TRBV5-1; CDR3: ASSLALLAGVYNEQF
J: TRBJ2-1; V: TRBV9; CDR3: ASSVEGSGANEQF
J: TRBJ2-3; V: TRBV7-9; CDR3: ASSNARQGADTQY
J: TRBJ1-2; V: TRBV7-9; CDR3: ASSLKLAGGGGYT
J: TRBJ2-1; V: TRBV6-1; CDR3: ASSDRPRKTSAYNEQF
J: TRBJ1-4; V: TRBV6-6; CDR3: ASSSLEKLF
J: TRBJ2-5; V: TRBV5-4; CDR3: ASSLELNRETQY
J: TRBJ2-5; V: TRBV21-1; CDR3: ASSRLAGVVETQY
J: TRBJ1-4; V: TRBV5-1; CDR3: ASSLGAVATNEKLF
J: TRBJ2-5; V: TRBV14; CDR3: ASSIQPETQY
J: TRBJ2-1; V: TRBV28; CDR3: ASSSRGTTYNEQF
J: TRBJ2-3; V: TRBV11-3; CDR3: ASSPGWGGTDTQY
J: TRBJ2-7; V: TRBV28; CDR3: ASSFLARTYEQY
J: TRBJ2-3; V: TRBV30; CDR3: AWSVHRGDTDTQY
J: TRBJ2-2; V: TRBV11-3; CDR3: ASSKSAWAGELF
J: TRBJ1-5; V: TRBV28; CDR3: ASSRRQILGVGGIYSNQPQH
J: TRBJ1-2; V: TRBV30; CDR3: AWTGDYGYT
J: TRBJ2-7; V: TRBV6-6; CDR3: ASSPTSNYEQY
J: TRBJ2-2; V: TRBV9; CDR3: ASSVGLALTIKNTGELF
J: TRBJ2-1; V: TRBV4-1; CDR3: ASSLRDRKF
J: TRBJ2-7; V: TRBV30; CDR3: AWSVRDRAYEQY
J: TRBJ2-3; V: TRBV12-5; CDR3: ASGRWGSDTQY
J: TRBJ2-2; V: TRBV6-5; CDR3: ASSFRHSRPTGELF
J: TRBJ1-5; V: TRBV18; CDR3: ASSPSPTEQPQH
J: TRBJ2-7; V: TRBV10-2; CDR3: ASSAPGLAHYEQY
J: TRBJ1-6; V: TRBV10-3; CDR3: ATREVDHNSPLH
J: TRBJ2-7; V: TRBV10-2; CDR3: ASSEGDSQGLGRYEQY
J: TRBJ2-1; V: TRBV10-1; CDR3: ASSEDRRYNEQF
J: TRBJ2-6; V: TRBV27; CDR3: ASSPSGANVLT
J: TRBJ2-7; V: TRBV15; CDR3: ATSRRRDSYEQY
J: TRBJ2-7; V: TRBV5-1; CDR3: ASSLDFNYEQY
J: TRBJ2-5; V: TRBV5-1; CDR3: ASSLGLLGETQY
J: TRBJ1-2; V: TRBV6-1; CDR3: ASSEGTRNYGYT
J: TRBJ1-1; V: TRBV2; CDR3: ASSEPRGGGTEAF
J: TRBJ2-3; V: TRBV6-5; CDR3: ASSYSDGTDTQY
J: TRBJ2-4; V: TRBV2; CDR3: ASSDLNIQY
J: TRBJ2-6; V: TRBV6-4; CDR3: ASSDSTRLGANVLT
J: TRBJ2-5; V: TRBV30; CDR3: AWSRVETQY
J: TRBJ2-7; V: TRBV7-2; CDR3: ASSLALWAGGDEQY
J: TRBJ2-3; V: TRBV9; CDR3: ASSVEADPQY
J: TRBJ2-4; V: TRBV5-1; CDR3: ASSSTGYENIQY
J: TRBJ2-3; V: TRBV7-2; CDR3: ASSLARLAGAGDTQY
J: TRBJ2-3; V: TRBV7-3; CDR3: ASSSGLAGSTDTQY
J: TRBJ1-5; V: TRBV18; CDR3: ASSNSNQPQH
J: TRBJ1-5; V: TRBV6-1; CDR3: ASSGLPALGHQH